The 17 T cell receptor beta chains presented below share a single source sample, sequenced in a study of response to subunit inactivated influenza vaccine. In TCRdb, the RT-PCR reads were re-called with MiXCR into one record per CDR3 protein. The table lists about 780,000 distinct CDR3 sequences, roughly 20% of them singletons. The source was PBMCs from blood, collected 4 to 6 days after vaccination. Receptor source: a man in his fifties or sixties who received an inactivated influenza vaccine.

This clonotype has a handful of counts. This rearrangement joins TRBV7-9 to TRBJ2-3, with 11 bases identical to TRBD2. The CDR3 sequence is 17 residues long. V shed 4 bases and J 2 bases; nucleotides not matched to a gene: 8. Germline CDR1 reads SEHNR; CDR2 reads FQNEAQ (reference sequence). CDR3 sequence reads: CASSSTTSGGYTDTQYF. DNA of the CDR3: TGTGCCAGCAGCTCAACCACTAGCGGGGGTTACACAGATACGCAGTATTTT.

Ten or more counts support this clonotype. The gene calls are TRBV5-1 and TRBJ2-5; unclear D gene. Trimming cost V 0 bases and J 0 bases, with 3 bases left between them. The germline V gene has CDR1 SGHRS and CDR2 YFSETQ. This CDR3 contains 13 residues. The CDR3 coding sequence is TGCGCCAGCAGCTTGGAATACCAAGAGACCCAGTACTTC. As protein: CASSLEYQETQYF.

V gene TRBV5-1 combines with J gene TRBJ2-2, with a possible D match to TRBD1 (6 bases). The CDR3 is 15 amino acids. Trimming shortened V by 1 base and J by 8 bases, and 15 bases separated the two germline ends. The germline V gene encodes CDR1 SGHRS and CDR2 YFSETQ. Here the CDR3 reads CASSLRPGDRGELFF. Here the CDR3 DNA reads TGCGCCAGCAGCTTGAGACCAGGGGATCGGGGGGAGCTGTTTTTT.

The chain has TRBV28 and TRBJ2-1, with D tentatively TRBD1 (5 bases). The CDR3 spans 14 residues. Trimming removed 6 bases at V and 4 bases at J, with 13 bases between. Germline CDR1 MDHEN, CDR2 SYDVKM. In nucleotides, the CDR3 is TGTGCCAGCAGCCCGTCAGGGCCTTACAATGAGCAGTTCTTC. This sequence encodes CASSPSGPYNEQFF.

This clonotype came up a few times. The genes are TRBV14 and TRBJ1-6; no reliable D call. CDR1 and CDR2 from the germline V gene are SGHDN and FVKESK. Deletions cut 8 bases from V and 9 bases from J, with 14 bases between. This CDR3 has 13 amino acids. The CDR3 bases are TGTGCCAGCCGAACGGACCCCCTTTCACCCCTCCACTTT. It specifies CASRTDPLSPLHF.

CDR3 in amino acids: CASSPRLPIRGNQPQHF. CDR3 nucleotide sequence: TGTGCCAGCAGCCCCAGGCTTCCTATACGGGGCAATCAGCCCCAGCATTTT. The chain is built from TRBV7-8 and TRBJ1-5; D ambiguous. Between the trimmed V and J ends, which lost 5 bases and 2 bases, there was a span of 19 bases. The germline V gene encodes CDR1 SGHVS and CDR2 FQNEAQ. This CDR3 has 17 amino acids.

This clonotype was counted between two and nine times. V gene TRBV11-2 combines with J gene TRBJ2-1; 8 positions agree with TRBD1. The germline CDR1 and CDR2 sequences are SGHAT and FQNNGV. V was clipped by 3 bases and J by 6 bases; unmatched bases: 13. The length of the CDR3 is 17 residues. The CDR3 DNA is TGTGCCAGCAGCTTTTATCTACAGGGGGGACCCTTCAATGAGCAGTTCTTC. Its protein is CASSFYLQGGPFNEQFF.

The rearrangement uses TRBV4-3 and TRBJ2-7; D is unclear. Germline V CDR1 and CDR2: LGHNA, YSLEER. This CDR3 spans 14 amino acids. Trimming cost V 0 bases and J 0 bases, with 6 bases left between them. Here the CDR3 DNA reads TGCGCCAGCAGCCAAGAGATGAACTCCTACGAGCAGTACTTC. This codes for CASSQEMNSYEQYF.

This clonotype occurred a few times. The chain is built from TRBV20-1 and TRBJ2-2; D uncertain. The V end lost 7 bases, the J end lost 5 bases, and 17 bases lay between the germline ends. Germline V CDR1 and CDR2: DFQATT, SNEGSKA (reference sequence). The CDR3 is 14 residues long. CDR3 protein: CSVGPFFATGELFF. DNA of the CDR3: TGCAGTGTCGGGCCCTTCTTTGCGACCGGGGAGCTGTTTTTT.

As to this clonotype: Being one base from a much bigger clone, this may be a read error. The V and J genes are TRBV5-1 and TRBJ2-1; D is possibly TRBD2 (7 bases). Germline V CDR1 and CDR2: SGHRS, YFSETQ. There are 15 residues in the CDR3. The CDR3 spells CVSSLTGGYYNEQFF. As DNA, the CDR3 is TGCGTCAGCAGCTTGACGGGGGGCTACTACAATGAGCAGTTCTTC.

Many counts were recorded for this clonotype. The genes are TRBV6-2 or TRBV6-3 and TRBJ2-5; the match to TRBD2 covers 11 bases. Germline trimming cut 11 bases from V and 5 bases from J; bases unmatched to any gene: 7. Germline CDR1 is MNHEY and CDR2 is SVGEGT. CDR3 length: 13 residues. Here the CDR3 DNA reads TGTGCCGGGGGACTAGCGGCTGAGGAGACCCAGTACTTC. Translating gives CAGGLAAEETQYF.

The chain carries TRBV20-1 and TRBJ2-3; D possibly corresponds to TRBD2 (5 bases). The CDR3 spans 15 residues. Germline V gene data show CDR1 as DFQATT and CDR2 as SNEGSKA (reference sequence). Trimming removed 0 bases from V and 2 bases from J, with 12 bases in between. The CDR3 sequence is CSARDVERPTDTQYF. The DNA of the CDR3 is TGCAGTGCTAGAGATGTGGAGCGGCCCACAGATACGCAGTATTTT.

A few counts support this clonotype. The rearrangement links TRBV6-1 to TRBJ2-7; no definite D call. Germline V gene lookup returns CDR1 MNHNS and CDR2 SASEGT. V lost 7 bases and J lost 6, with 7 bases in between. This CDR3 has 10 residues. The CDR3 region is CASKRVEQYF. The CDR3, as DNA: TGTGCCAGCAAAAGGGTCGAGCAGTACTTC.

The table lists this clonotype with a few counts. The chain joins TRBV5-5 to TRBJ2-1; D uncertain. Germline V lookup: CDR1 SGHKS, CDR2 YYEKEE (reference sequence). Trimming cost V 5 bases and J 7 bases, with 10 bases left between them. CDR3 length equals 12 residues. The CDR3 loop reads CASSFTENEQFF. The CDR3 nucleotides are TGTGCCAGCAGTTTCACGGAGAATGAGCAGTTCTTC.

V and J are TRBV29-1 and TRBJ2-5; TRBD2 matches at 8 bases. J lost 1 base, V lost 5 bases, and 12 bases had no gene match. The CDR3 is 16 amino acids. CDR1 and CDR2 (germline): SQVTM, ANQGSEA. CDR3: CSVFTGSGGPQETQYF. DNA of the CDR3: TGCAGCGTTTTCACCGGATCGGGGGGGCCCCAAGAGACCCAGTACTTC.

This clonotype was recorded a few times. V gene TRBV4-3 combines with J gene TRBJ2-4, with D perhaps being TRBD1 or TRBD2 (6 bases each). Germline V gives CDR1 LGHNA, CDR2 YSLEER. CDR3 length: 13 residues. V lost 1 base to trimming and J lost 7 bases, with 8 bases between them. As DNA, the CDR3 is TGCGCCAGCAGCCAAGTCGGGGGCAACATTCAGTACTTC. This codes for CASSQVGGNIQYF.

This sequence joins TRBV5-1 and TRBJ2-7, with TRBD2 identical over 8 bases. The V gene end was trimmed by 0 bases and the J gene end by 3 bases; junction bases not matched to a gene: 5. Germline CDR1 reads SGHRS; CDR2 reads YFSETQ. This CDR3 has 15 amino acids. CDR3 sequence: CASSLGSGSYYEQYF. CDR3 nucleotide sequence: TGCGCCAGCAGCTTGGGGAGCGGGAGCTACTACGAGCAGTACTTC.